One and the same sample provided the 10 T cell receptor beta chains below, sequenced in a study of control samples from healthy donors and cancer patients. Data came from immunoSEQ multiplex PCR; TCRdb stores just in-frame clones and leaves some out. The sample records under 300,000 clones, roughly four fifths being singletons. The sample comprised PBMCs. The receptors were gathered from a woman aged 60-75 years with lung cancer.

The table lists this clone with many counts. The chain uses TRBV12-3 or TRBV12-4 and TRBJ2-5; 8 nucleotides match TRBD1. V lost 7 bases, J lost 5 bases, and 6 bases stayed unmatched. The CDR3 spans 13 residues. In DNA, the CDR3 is TGTGCCAGCACCGTCACAGGGGGGGAGACCCAGTACTTC. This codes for CASTVTGGETQYF.

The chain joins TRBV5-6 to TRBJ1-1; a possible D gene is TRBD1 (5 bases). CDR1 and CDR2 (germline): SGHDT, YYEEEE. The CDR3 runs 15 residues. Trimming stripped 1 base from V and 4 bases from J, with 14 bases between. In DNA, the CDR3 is TGTGCCAGCAGCTTGTGGGGGAGAGGAGTCACTGAAGCTTTCTTT. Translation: CASSLWGRGVTEAFF.

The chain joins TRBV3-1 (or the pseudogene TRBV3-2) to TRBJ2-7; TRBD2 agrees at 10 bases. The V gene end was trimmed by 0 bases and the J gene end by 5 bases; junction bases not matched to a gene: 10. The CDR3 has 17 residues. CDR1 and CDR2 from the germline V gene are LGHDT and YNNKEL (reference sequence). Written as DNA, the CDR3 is TGTGCCAGCAGCCAAGATAAGGGGTCCCTAGCGGGGGACGAGCAGTACTTC. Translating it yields CASSQDKGSLAGDEQYF.

The CDR3, as DNA: TGTGCCACCAGGGACAGTCTGAAGCCGGACACTGAAGCTTTCTTT. Translated: CATRDSLKPDTEAFF. The chain joins TRBV24-1 to TRBJ1-1, with D perhaps TRBD1 (6 bases). This CDR3 has 15 residues. Trimming cost V 7 bases and J 3 bases, with 17 bases left between them. Germline CDR1 and CDR2: KGHDR and SFDVKD.

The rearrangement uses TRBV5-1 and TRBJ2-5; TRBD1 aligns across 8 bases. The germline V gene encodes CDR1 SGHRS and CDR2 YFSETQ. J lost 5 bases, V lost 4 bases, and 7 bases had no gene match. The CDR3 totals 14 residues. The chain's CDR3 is CASSPQGAQETQYF. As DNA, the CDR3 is TGCGCCAGCAGCCCTCAGGGGGCGCAGGAGACCCAGTACTTC.

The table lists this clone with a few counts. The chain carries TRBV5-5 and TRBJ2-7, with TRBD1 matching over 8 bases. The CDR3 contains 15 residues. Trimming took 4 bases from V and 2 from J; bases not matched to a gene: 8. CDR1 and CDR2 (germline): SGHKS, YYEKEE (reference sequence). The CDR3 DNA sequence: TGTGCCAGCAGCCTAGGACAGGGTAAAGCCTACGAGCAGTACTTC. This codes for CASSLGQGKAYEQYF.

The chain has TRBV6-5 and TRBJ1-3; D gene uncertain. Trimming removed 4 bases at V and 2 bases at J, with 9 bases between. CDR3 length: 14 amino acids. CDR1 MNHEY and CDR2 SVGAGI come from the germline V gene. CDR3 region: CASSFGETGNTIYF. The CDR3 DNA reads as TGTGCCAGCAGTTTCGGGGAGACTGGAAACACCATATATTTT.

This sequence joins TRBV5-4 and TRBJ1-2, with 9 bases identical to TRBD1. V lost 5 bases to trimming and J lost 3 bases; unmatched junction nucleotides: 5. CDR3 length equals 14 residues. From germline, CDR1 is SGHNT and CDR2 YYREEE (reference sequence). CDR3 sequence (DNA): TGTGCCAGCAGGACAACAGGGGGCCACTATGGCTACACCTTC. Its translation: CASRTTGGHYGYTF. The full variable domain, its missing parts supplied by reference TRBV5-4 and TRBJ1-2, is ETGVTQSPTHLIKTRGQQVTLRCSSQSGHNTVSWYQQALGQGPQFIFQYYREEENGRGNFPPRFSGLQFPNYSSELNVNALELDDSALYLCASRTTGGHYGYTFGSGTRLTVV.

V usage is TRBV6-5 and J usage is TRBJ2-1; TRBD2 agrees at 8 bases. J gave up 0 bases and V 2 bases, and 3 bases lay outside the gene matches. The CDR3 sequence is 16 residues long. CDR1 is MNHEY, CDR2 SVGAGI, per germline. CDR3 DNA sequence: TGTGCCAGCAGTTACGGGGCGGGAGGCTCCTACAATGAGCAGTTCTTC. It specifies CASSYGAGGSYNEQFF.

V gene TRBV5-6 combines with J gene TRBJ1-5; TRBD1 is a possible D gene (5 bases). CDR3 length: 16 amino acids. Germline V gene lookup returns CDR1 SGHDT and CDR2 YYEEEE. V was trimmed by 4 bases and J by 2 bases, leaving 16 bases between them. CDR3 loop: CASSLSGYWGNQPQHF. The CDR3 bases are TGTGCCAGCAGCCTATCAGGGTATTGGGGCAATCAGCCCCAGCATTTT.